This TCR beta chain comes out of a study of PD-1 blockade in mismatch repair-deficient tumors. Trimming cost V 6 bases and J 3 bases; bases outside gene matches: 7. From germline, CDR1 is MNHNS and CDR2 SASEGT. The CDR3 has 15 amino acids. Repertoires were generated with immunoSEQ multiplex PCR, while TCRdb's copy carries only in-frame clones and drops some. The table records tens of thousands of clones, roughly 78% of them present only once. The rearrangement uses TRBV6-1 and TRBJ2-7; 11 bases are shared with TRBD1. The starting material was peripheral blood, obtained 4 weeks after starting pembrolizumab. The receptor was isolated from an adult with mismatch repair-deficient cancer. CDR3 nucleotides: TGTGCCAGCAGCCAGAGGGGACAGGGGGGCTACGAGCAGTACTTC. Encoded protein: CASSQRGQGGYEQYF.